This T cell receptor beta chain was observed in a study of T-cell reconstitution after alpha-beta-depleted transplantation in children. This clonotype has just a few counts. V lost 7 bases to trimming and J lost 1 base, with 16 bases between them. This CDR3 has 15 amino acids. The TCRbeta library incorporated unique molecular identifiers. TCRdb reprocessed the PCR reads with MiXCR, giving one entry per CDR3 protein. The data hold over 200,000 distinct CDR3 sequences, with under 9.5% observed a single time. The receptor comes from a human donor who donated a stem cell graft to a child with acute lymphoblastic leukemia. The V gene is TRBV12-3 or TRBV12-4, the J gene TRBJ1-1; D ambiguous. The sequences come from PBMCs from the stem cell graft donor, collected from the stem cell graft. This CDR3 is CASTSRAGANTEAFF. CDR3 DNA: TGTGCCAGCACCTCCCGCGCAGGTGCGAACACTGAAGCTTTCTTT.